The rows below give T cell receptor beta chains drawn from one sample of a study of shared clonotypes between healthy human individuals. The data were produced by immunoSEQ multiplex PCR, yet TCRdb's version contains in-frame clones alone and is incomplete. The sample shows hundreds of thousands of clones, almost 97% of them seen only once. The sample was naive CD4+ T cells sorted from blood. Receptors originate from a woman under 40 in good health. The CDR3 runs from the conserved cysteine through the conserved F or W. The D gene is left open where the match is weak. The size of a clone is reported for some rows only, either as once, few or many, or as a class for expanded clones.

TGTGCCAGCAGCTCTGGACAGCGCCACTATGGCTACACCTTC	CASSSGQRHYGYTF	NA	NA	TRBV7-8	TRBJ1-2
TGTGCCAGCAGCCTAAACGGACTAGCGGGAGTCGGTAACATTCAGTACTTC	CASSLNGLAGVGNIQYF	NA	TRBD2	TRBV7-2	TRBJ2-4
TGTGCCAGCCGGGTACGGAACACCGGGGAGCTGTTTTTT	CASRVRNTGELFF	NA	NA	TRBV2	TRBJ2-2
TGTGCCATCAGTAAAGGACAGGGATCAACTGAAGCTTTCTTT	CAISKGQGSTEAFF	NA	TRBD1	TRBV10-3	TRBJ1-1
TGCGCCAGCAGCGAATTATTTTCAGATACGCAGTATTTT	CASSELFSDTQYF	once	NA	TRBV10-1	TRBJ2-3
TGCGCCAGCAGCCAAGGGTTGGGACTAGCGGGAGCCGAGCAGTACTTC	CASSQGLGLAGAEQYF	NA	TRBD2	TRBV4-1	TRBJ2-7
TGTGCCAGCAGTTTAGAGGACAAAGAGACCCAGTACTTC	CASSLEDKETQYF	NA	NA	TRBV28	TRBJ2-5
TGTGCCAGCAGTACTACCGGGCCAGCTGGCTACACCTTC	CASSTTGPAGYTF	NA	NA	TRBV28	TRBJ1-2
TGCGCCAGCAGCACAAAGACTAGCGCGAGCACAGATACGCAGTATTTT	CASSTKTSASTDTQYF	NA	TRBD2	TRBV5-1	TRBJ2-3
TGCAGCGTTGATTTCGGGGGAGCCCAGCATTTT	CSVDFGGAQHF	NA	NA	TRBV29-1	TRBJ1-5
TGTGCCAGCAGCATCCTTTACGAGCAGTACTTC	CASSILYEQYF	NA	NA	TRBV11-2	TRBJ2-7
TGTGCCAGCAGCAAAGAATGTCGGCAGAACACTGAAGCTTTCTTT	CASSKECRQNTEAFF	NA	NA	TRBV21-1	TRBJ1-1
TGTGCCAGCAGCCGTAATGGAAACATTCAGTACTTC	CASSRNGNIQYF	once	NA	TRBV11-2	TRBJ2-4
TGTGCCAGCTCACCAGGAAAGGCCGGGCAGTACTTC	CASSPGKAGQYF	NA	NA	TRBV18	TRBJ2-7
TGTGCCAGCAGCTTTGGGACAGGCAATGGCTACACCTTC	CASSFGTGNGYTF	NA	TRBD1	TRBV5-8	TRBJ1-2
TGTGCCAGCAGCTCCCTCTCGGGAGGGCCGCCAGATACGCAGTATTTT	CASSSLSGGPPDTQYF	NA	TRBD2	TRBV7-7	TRBJ2-3
TGTGCCACGAGGTCCGGGACAGGGGAGGCAGGACAGCCCCAGCATTTT	CATRSGTGEAGQPQHF	NA	TRBD1	TRBV19	TRBJ1-5
TGTGCCAGCAGCTTAGTAGTAGCGGGAGGTGAGCAGTTCTTC	CASSLVVAGGEQFF	NA	TRBD2	TRBV7-6	TRBJ2-1
TGTGCCAGCGCCCGGGGGGCGCGCCACCGGCCCAATCAGCCCCAGCATTTT	CASARGARHRPNQPQHF	NA	NA	TRBV28	TRBJ1-5
TGTGCCAGCAATTTCGGTAGGAGCGGGAGCATGGGCGGGGAGCTGTTTTTT	CASNFGRSGSMGGELFF	NA	TRBD2	TRBV11-1	TRBJ2-2
TGCAGCGTTGGGGCGGGGTCTAGCACAGATACGCAGTATTTT	CSVGAGSSTDTQYF	NA	NA	TRBV29-1	TRBJ2-3
TGCAGCGTCGAGGGACAGGGTCCCCCCTACGAGCAGTACTTC	CSVEGQGPPYEQYF	NA	TRBD1	TRBV29-1	TRBJ2-7
TGTGCCAGCAGTTACGCTCAGGGTAAAAACATTCAGTACTTC	CASSYAQGKNIQYF	once	NA	TRBV6-6	TRBJ2-4
TGCGCCAGCAGCCAACCTCAGGGGACTGGTTCACCCCTCCACTTT	CASSQPQGTGSPLHF	NA	NA	TRBV4-1	TRBJ1-6
TGTGCCAGCAGCTGGGGGCAGGGGGACGAAAAACTGTTTTTT	CASSWGQGDEKLFF	NA	TRBD1	TRBV7-9	TRBJ1-4
TGTGCCAGTCGAGACAGGGGGCGCGTGGGAAACACCATATATTTT	CASRDRGRVGNTIYF	NA	TRBD1	TRBV6-6	TRBJ1-3
TGCGCCAGTTTCCGGGCTTCGAACACCGGGGAGCTGTTTTTT	CASFRASNTGELFF	NA	NA	TRBV10-1	TRBJ2-2
TGCAGTGCTCGGTCCACAGATACGCAGTATTTT	CSARSTDTQYF	NA	NA	TRBV20-1	TRBJ2-3